This T cell receptor beta chain is drawn from a study of naive and memory T cell subsets. Both TRBC1 and TRBC2 were covered by a beta constant-region primer of two equimolar oligonucleotides. Ligation attached a single-stranded oligonucleotide with a 12-nucleotide UMI and the SP2 primer to the cDNA 3' end. In TCRdb, the UMI-ligation and nested PCR reads were re-called with MiXCR into one record per CDR3 protein. In the table there are about 150,000 distinct CDR3 sequences, over 15% of which are singletons. Per germline, CDR1 DFQATT and CDR2 SNEGSKA (reference sequence). V gave up 3 bases and J gave up 3 bases; unmatched junction bases: 21. The CDR3 is made up of 20 amino acids.

V usage is TRBV20-1 and J usage is TRBJ2-7; 12 bases match TRBD2. This clonotype was obtained from a human donor in good health. The sequenced sample consisted of naive CD4+ T cells from blood. CDR3 DNA: TGCAGTGCTAGGGCGCTAGCGGGAGGGCCTGGGGCTGATGTCCTCTACGAGCAGTACTTC. Amino acid sequence: CSARALAGGPGADVLYEQYF.